A selection of T cell receptor beta chains follows, all from one sample in a study of blood T cell repertoires in COVID-19. TCRdb keeps only in-frame clones here, not all; method: immunoSEQ multiplex PCR. Here the sample spans 250,000 to 350,000 clones, more than 70% being singletons. The sequencing sample was made of peripheral blood. The receptors originated from a woman between 50 and 59 years old who had recovered from COVID-19. CDR3s include the opening cysteine and the closing phenylalanine or tryptophan. Fields, in order: J gene, D gene, clone size, V gene, CDR3 DNA, CDR3 protein. A D gene is named only where the DNA matches it firmly. Size is omitted from some rows. Given values are once, few, many or a class for expanded clones.

TRBJ2-3	TRBD1	-	TRBV4-2	TGTGCCAGCAGCCAAGATCCCCTCGGACAGGGGGTCACAGATACGCAGTATTTT	CASSQDPLGQGVTDTQYF
TRBJ2-7	-	once	TRBV4-1	TGCGCCAGCAGCCCGACACCGAGCTCCTACGAGCAGTACTTC	CASSPTPSSYEQYF
TRBJ2-7	TRBD1	-	TRBV6-5	TGTGCCAGCAGTCAAAGGGACAGGGAATACGAGCAGTACTTC	CASSQRDREYEQYF
TRBJ1-3	-	once	TRBV30	TGTGCCTGGAGTGCCCTTCGTGGCAGCTCTGGAAACACCATATATTTT	CAWSALRGSSGNTIYF
TRBJ2-1	TRBD2	-	TRBV28	TGTGCCAGCAGTTCAATAACGGGACTAGCGGCTTACAATGAGCAGTTCTTC	CASSSITGLAAYNEQFF
TRBJ2-1	-	-	TRBV6-2/TRBV6-3	TGTGCCAGCAGTTCATCGACCGCGGGTGAGCAGTTCTTC	CASSSSTAGEQFF
TRBJ1-4	TRBD1	-	TRBV18	TGTGCCAGCTCACCTGGACAGGGATACGAAAAACTGTTTTTT	CASSPGQGYEKLFF
TRBJ2-1	TRBD1	-	TRBV10-3	TGTGCCATCAGTGAGTCGACAGGGGACGGTGAGCAGTTCTTC	CAISESTGDGEQFF
TRBJ1-4	-	once	TRBV27	TGTGCCAGCAGCCCGGTCCCAGGGTCGCTTGGTGAAAAACTGTTTTTT	CASSPVPGSLGEKLFF
TRBJ2-1	TRBD2	-	TRBV7-2	TGTGCCAGCAGCTTGAGACTAGCGGGAGTTCGAGAGCAGTTCTTC	CASSLRLAGVREQFF
TRBJ1-1	TRBD1	-	TRBV6-5	TGTGCCAGCACTCAGGACAGGGGGAAGGGTAAAGCTTTCTTT	CASTQDRGKGKAFF
TRBJ2-1	-	-	TRBV5-4	TGTGCCAGCAGCCCACCCGGCAGACTAGAGACCTACAATGAGCAGTTCTTC	CASSPPGRLETYNEQFF
TRBJ1-6	TRBD1	-	TRBV28	TGTGCCAGCAGTCCCCGGGACAGGGGCTGGTCACCCCTCCACTTT	CASSPRDRGWSPLHF
TRBJ1-2	-	-	TRBV2	TGTGCCAGCATCCTTTTTGAGGGCTGGGGCTACACCTTC	CASILFEGWGYTF
TRBJ2-7	TRBD1	-	TRBV19	TGTGCCAGTAGTATGGGAGACAGGGCCTCCTACGAGCAGTACTTC	CASSMGDRASYEQYF
TRBJ2-1	TRBD2	-	TRBV19	TGTGCCAGTAGTCTCGGACTAGCGACAAATGAGCAGTTCTTC	CASSLGLATNEQFF
TRBJ2-1	-	-	TRBV19	TGTGCCAGTAGTATAGATGGGTCAGGGGTAAGCAATGAGCAGTTCTTC	CASSIDGSGVSNEQFF
TRBJ2-7	-	-	TRBV28	TGTGCCAGCATCCACAGGAACACCTACGAGCAGTACTTC	CASIHRNTYEQYF
TRBJ2-2	-	-	TRBV27	TGTGCCAGCACTACTCACACCGGGGAGCTGTTTTTT	CASTTHTGELFF
TRBJ1-2	-	-	TRBV4-3	TGCGCCAGCAGCCAATTCTTAGCGGGGCGCGGCTACACCTTC	CASSQFLAGRGYTF
TRBJ2-7	TRBD2	-	TRBV4-1	TGCGCCAGCACGCCGGAGGCTAGCGGTGTCCCTTACGAGCAGTACTTC	CASTPEASGVPYEQYF
TRBJ1-1	TRBD1	-	TRBV7-8	TGTGCCAGCAGCTCCCCCGGACAGGGACCTCTGAACACTGAAGCTTTCTTT	CASSSPGQGPLNTEAFF
TRBJ2-5	TRBD1	-	TRBV10-3	TGTGCCATCAGTGTCTTGGAGGGACAGGGGGCTTGGGAGACCCAGTACTTC	CAISVLEGQGAWETQYF
TRBJ2-2	-	-	TRBV27	TGTGCCAGCAGCCTTCCACAGTTACCCGGGGAGCTGTTTTTT	CASSLPQLPGELFF
TRBJ2-6	-	-	TRBV9	TGTGCCAGCAGCGTAGACGGGAGAGGGTTCGGGGCCAACGTCCTGACTTTC	CASSVDGRGFGANVLTF
TRBJ1-5	-	-	TRBV30	TGTGCCTGGAGTCACCGTGGAGGGAATCAGCCCCAGCATTTT	CAWSHRGGNQPQHF
TRBJ2-3	-	-	TRBV9	TGTGCCAGCAGCGTAGAGCGGCTCACAGATACGCAGTATTTT	CASSVERLTDTQYF
TRBJ2-7	TRBD1	-	TRBV5-1	TGCGCCAGCAGTTGGGGACAGGGGCTGGCCGAGCAGTACTTC	CASSWGQGLAEQYF
TRBJ1-3	-	-	TRBV11-2	TGTGCCAGCAGCTTTAGCACCTCTGGAAACACCATATATTTT	CASSFSTSGNTIYF
TRBJ2-7	TRBD2	-	TRBV4-3	TGCGCCAGCAGCCAAGAACTAGCGGGTTTGTACGAGCAGTACTTC	CASSQELAGLYEQYF
TRBJ2-7	-	-	TRBV12-5	TGTGCTAGTGGTTTGGTAGTAGCGCTCTCCTACGAGCAGTACTTC	CASGLVVALSYEQYF
TRBJ2-7	TRBD1	-	TRBV6-5	TGTGCCGGCAGGACAGGGGTTTCCTACGAGCAGTACTTC	CAGRTGVSYEQYF
TRBJ1-2	TRBD1	-	TRBV5-6	TGTGCCAGCAGCTTGAGGGGACAGGGGGCTGGGTCTTATGGCTACACCTTC	CASSLRGQGAGSYGYTF
TRBJ1-2	-	-	TRBV30	TGTGCCTGGTCAGGGGTTAACTATGGCTACACCTTC	CAWSGVNYGYTF
TRBJ2-2	TRBD2	-	TRBV5-4	TGTGCCAGCTTAGCGGGCTCGAACACCGGGGAGCTGTTTTTT	CASLAGSNTGELFF
TRBJ2-5	TRBD1	-	TRBV11-2	TGTGCCAGCAGCCAGGGGGCGGTTGGAGAGACCCAGTACTTC	CASSQGAVGETQYF
TRBJ1-2	-	-	TRBV5-1	TGCGCCAGCAGCTTGCGTCAGAACTATGGCTACACCTTC	CASSLRQNYGYTF
TRBJ1-3	TRBD1	-	TRBV5-1	TGCGCCAGCAGCCTTGACAGGGACTCTGGAAACACCATATATTTT	CASSLDRDSGNTIYF
TRBJ2-7	-	-	TRBV28	TGTGCCAGCAGAGCTACCGGGAGCTACGAGCAGTACTTC	CASRATGSYEQYF